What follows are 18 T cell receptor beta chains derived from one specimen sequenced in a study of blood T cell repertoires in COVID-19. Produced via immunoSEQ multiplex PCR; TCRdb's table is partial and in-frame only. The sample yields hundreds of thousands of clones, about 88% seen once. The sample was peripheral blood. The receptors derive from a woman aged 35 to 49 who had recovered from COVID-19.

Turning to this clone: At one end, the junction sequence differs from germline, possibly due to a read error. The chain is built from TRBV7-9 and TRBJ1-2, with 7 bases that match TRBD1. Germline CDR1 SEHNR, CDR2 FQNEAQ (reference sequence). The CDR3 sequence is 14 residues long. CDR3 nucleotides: TGTGCCAGCAGCCTAGCGACAGGGCCAGATGGCTACACCTTC. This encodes CASSLATGPDGYTF.

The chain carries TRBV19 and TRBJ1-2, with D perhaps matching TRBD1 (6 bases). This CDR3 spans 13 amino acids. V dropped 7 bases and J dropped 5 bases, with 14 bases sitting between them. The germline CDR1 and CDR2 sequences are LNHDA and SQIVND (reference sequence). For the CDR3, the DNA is TGTGCCAGTACGGGGACACCCTTATATGGCTACACCTTC. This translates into CASTGTPLYGYTF.

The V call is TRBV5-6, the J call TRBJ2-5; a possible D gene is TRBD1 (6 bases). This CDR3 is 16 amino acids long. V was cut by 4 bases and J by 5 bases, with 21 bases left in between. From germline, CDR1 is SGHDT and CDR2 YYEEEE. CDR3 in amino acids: CASSLMGALSLETQYF. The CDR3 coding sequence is TGTGCCAGCAGCCTGATGGGGGCCTTATCGTTGGAGACCCAGTACTTC.

The chain's CDR3 is CASSSQGQGANEQFF. Written as DNA, the CDR3 is TGTGCCAGCAGTTCTCAGGGACAGGGGGCGAATGAGCAGTTCTTC. The chain carries TRBV6-2 or TRBV6-3 and TRBJ2-1, with 12 bases fitting TRBD1. There are 15 residues in the CDR3. The trim removed 4 bases at V and 7 bases at J, leaving 5 bases unmatched. CDR1 and CDR2 from the germline V gene are MNHEY and SVGEGT.

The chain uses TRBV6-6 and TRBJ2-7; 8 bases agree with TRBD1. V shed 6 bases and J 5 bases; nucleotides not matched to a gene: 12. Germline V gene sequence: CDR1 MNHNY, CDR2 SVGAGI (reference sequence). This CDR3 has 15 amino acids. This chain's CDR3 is CASRPGTGAPHEQYF. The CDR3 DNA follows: TGTGCCAGCAGACCCGGGACAGGAGCCCCCCACGAGCAGTACTTC.

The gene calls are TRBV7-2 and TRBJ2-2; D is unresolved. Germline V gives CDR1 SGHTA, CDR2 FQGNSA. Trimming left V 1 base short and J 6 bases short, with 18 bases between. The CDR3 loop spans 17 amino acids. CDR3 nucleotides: TGTGCCAGCAGCTTAGTGGGCGCTCCCCTATTCGCCGGGGAGCTGTTTTTT. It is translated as CASSLVGAPLFAGELFF.

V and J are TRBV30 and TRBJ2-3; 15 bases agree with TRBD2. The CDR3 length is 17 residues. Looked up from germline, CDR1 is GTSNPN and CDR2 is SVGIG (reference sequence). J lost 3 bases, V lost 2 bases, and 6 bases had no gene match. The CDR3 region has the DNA TGTGCCTGGAGTCCCGGACTAGCGGGGGGGGGAACAGATACGCAGTATTTT. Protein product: CAWSPGLAGGGTDTQYF.

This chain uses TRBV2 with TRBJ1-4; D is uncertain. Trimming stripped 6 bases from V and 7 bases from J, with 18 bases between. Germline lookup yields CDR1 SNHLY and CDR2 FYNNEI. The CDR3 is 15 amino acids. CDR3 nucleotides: TGTGCCAGCAGCCCAACGGGATTCCGGGCTGAAAAACTGTTTTTT. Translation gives CASSPTGFRAEKLFF.

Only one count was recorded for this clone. CDR3 in DNA: TGCGCCAGCGGCAGTTCCCGGGACAGGGTCAATCAGGAGCAGTTCTTC. It translates to CASGSSRDRVNQEQFF. This chain links TRBV4-3 with TRBJ2-1; the match to TRBD1 covers 9 bases. This CDR3 contains 16 residues. Trimming cost V 8 bases and J 10 bases; bases outside gene matches: 18. Germline V gene lookup returns CDR1 LGHNA and CDR2 YSLEER.

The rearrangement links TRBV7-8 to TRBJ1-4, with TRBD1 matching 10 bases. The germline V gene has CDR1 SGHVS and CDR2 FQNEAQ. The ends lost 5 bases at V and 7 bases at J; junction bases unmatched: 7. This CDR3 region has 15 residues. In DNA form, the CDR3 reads TGTGCCAGCAGCCGAGACAGGGGGCTGAGTGAAAAACTGTTTTTT. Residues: CASSRDRGLSEKLFF.

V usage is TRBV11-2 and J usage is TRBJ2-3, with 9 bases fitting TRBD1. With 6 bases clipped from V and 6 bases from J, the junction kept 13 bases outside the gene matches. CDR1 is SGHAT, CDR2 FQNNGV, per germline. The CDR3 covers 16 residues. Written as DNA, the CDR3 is TGTGCCAGCAGTTTGACCGGGACAGGGCCCTCCGATACGCAGTATTTT. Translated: CASSLTGTGPSDTQYF.

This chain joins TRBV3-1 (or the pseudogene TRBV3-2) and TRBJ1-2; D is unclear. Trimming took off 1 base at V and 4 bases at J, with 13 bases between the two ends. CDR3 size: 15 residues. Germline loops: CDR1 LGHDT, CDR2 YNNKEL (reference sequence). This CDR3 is CASSQVHRSSYGYTF. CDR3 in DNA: TGTGCCAGCAGCCAAGTCCACAGATCCTCCTATGGCTACACCTTC.

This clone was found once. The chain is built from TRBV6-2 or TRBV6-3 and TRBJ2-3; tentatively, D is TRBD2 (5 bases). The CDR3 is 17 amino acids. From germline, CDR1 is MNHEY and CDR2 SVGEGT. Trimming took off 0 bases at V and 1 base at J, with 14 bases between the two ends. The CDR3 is CASSYSRLPFGTDTQYF. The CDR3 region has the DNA TGTGCCAGCAGTTACTCGAGACTACCTTTCGGCACAGATACGCAGTATTTT.

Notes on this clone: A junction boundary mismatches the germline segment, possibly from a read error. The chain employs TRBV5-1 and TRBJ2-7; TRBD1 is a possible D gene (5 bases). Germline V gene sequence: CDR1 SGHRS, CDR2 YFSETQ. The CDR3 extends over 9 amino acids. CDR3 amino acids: CASSSGHSF. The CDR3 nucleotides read TGCGCCAGCAGCTCAGGACACTCCTTC.

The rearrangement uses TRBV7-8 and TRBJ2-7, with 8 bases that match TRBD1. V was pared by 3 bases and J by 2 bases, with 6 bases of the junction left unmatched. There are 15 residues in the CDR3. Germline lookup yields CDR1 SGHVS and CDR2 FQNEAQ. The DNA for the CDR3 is TGTGCCAGCAGCTTCCTTAAGACAGGGGCCTACGAGCAGTACTTC. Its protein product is CASSFLKTGAYEQYF.

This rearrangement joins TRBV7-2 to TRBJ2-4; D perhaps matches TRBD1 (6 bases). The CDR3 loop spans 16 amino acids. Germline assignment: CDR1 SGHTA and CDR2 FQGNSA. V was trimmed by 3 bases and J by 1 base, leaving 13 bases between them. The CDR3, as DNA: TGTGCCAGCAGCTTTCAGGGGCGGGCGGCCAAAAACATTCAGTACTTC. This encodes CASSFQGRAAKNIQYF.

The CDR3 DNA reads as TGTGCCAGCAGTGTCAAAATCCGAGGGCCTGGGGCCAACGTCCTGACTTTC. As protein: CASSVKIRGPGANVLTF. The V call is TRBV6-4, the J call TRBJ2-6; the D gene is possibly TRBD2 (5 bases). The germline CDR1 and CDR2 sequences are MRHNA and SNTAGT. With 4 bases removed from V and 2 bases from J, the gap between germline ends came to 15 bases. The CDR3 has 17 amino acids.

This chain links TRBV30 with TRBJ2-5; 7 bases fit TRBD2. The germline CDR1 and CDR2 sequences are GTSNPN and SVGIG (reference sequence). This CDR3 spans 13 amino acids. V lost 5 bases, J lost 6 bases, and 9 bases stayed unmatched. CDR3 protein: CAWGWIGGKTQYF. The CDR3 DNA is TGTGCCTGGGGGTGGATCGGGGGGAAGACCCAGTACTTC.